These 18 T cell receptor beta chains originate from one sample sequenced in a study of blood T cell repertoires in COVID-19. Here immunoSEQ multiplex PCR was the method, and the copy in TCRdb shows in-frame clones only, minus some. This sample has roughly 60,000 clones, with around 82% found just once. Material for sequencing was peripheral blood. The receptors derive from an elderly man with COVID-19, enrolled during active disease.

The V and J genes are TRBV28 and TRBJ1-4, with 7 bases aligning to TRBD1. Germline assignment: CDR1 MDHEN and CDR2 SYDVKM. The CDR3 loop spans 15 amino acids. J lost 2 bases, V lost 6 bases, and 6 bases had no gene match. CDR3 coding DNA: TGTGCCAGCAGCCACAGGGGTCGGACTAATGAAAAACTGTTTTTT. Translating gives CASSHRGRTNEKLFF.

V gene TRBV20-1 combines with J gene TRBJ1-1, with D perhaps matching TRBD1 (6 bases). The germline CDR1 and CDR2 sequences are DFQATT and SNEGSKA (reference sequence). The length of the CDR3 is 15 residues. V lost 3 bases to trimming and J lost 1 base, with 15 bases between them. This CDR3 reads CSASWGTGTNTEAFF. CDR3 coding DNA: TGCAGTGCTAGTTGGGGCACAGGGACGAACACTGAAGCTTTCTTT.

This clone was found a few times. The rearrangement joins TRBV3-1 (or the pseudogene TRBV3-2) to TRBJ2-3, with 9 bases identical to TRBD2. V lost 5 bases to trimming and J lost 1 base; unmatched junction nucleotides: 4. The CDR3 is made up of 15 amino acids. Germline CDR1 and CDR2: LGHDT and YNNKEL (reference sequence). The CDR3 loop reads CASSSRLAGTDTQYF. The CDR3 nucleotides are TGTGCCAGCAGCTCCCGACTAGCGGGCACAGATACGCAGTATTTT.

The chain employs TRBV12-3 or TRBV12-4 and TRBJ1-5; TRBD1 matches 7 bases. With 5 bases clipped from V and 7 bases from J, the junction kept 5 bases outside the gene matches. The CDR3 is made up of 13 amino acids. CDR3: CASSLTGAQPQHF. CDR3 bases: TGTGCCAGCAGTCTTACAGGGGCGCAGCCCCAGCATTTT.

This chain links TRBV5-1 with TRBJ2-1; 7 bases align to TRBD1. The germline gives CDR1 SGHRS, CDR2 YFSETQ. The CDR3 has 15 amino acids. Germline trimming cut 4 bases from V and 0 bases from J; bases unmatched to any gene: 4. This CDR3 reads CASSPGQTSYNEQFF. CDR3 bases: TGCGCCAGCAGCCCGGGACAGACCTCCTACAATGAGCAGTTCTTC.

As DNA, the CDR3 is TGTGCCAGCAGTGCACCGGGACTAACCCGACCCGGGGAGCTGTTTTTT. The encoded protein is CASSAPGLTRPGELFF. The rearrangement links TRBV27 to TRBJ2-2, with TRBD2 identical over 7 bases. Germline CDR1 is MNHEY and CDR2 is SMNVEV (reference sequence). This CDR3 is built from 16 residues. The junction had 12 bases not matched to a gene; V was cut back by 5 bases and J by 6 bases.

The J gene is TRBJ1-2, the V gene TRBV18; a possible D gene is TRBD1 (6 bases). Trimming cost V 3 bases and J 4 bases, with 15 bases left between them. In germline, CDR1 is KGHSH, CDR2 LQKENI. CDR3 length equals 15 residues. CDR3 amino acids: CASSPSQGLGYGYTF. In DNA form, the CDR3 reads TGTGCCAGCTCACCCAGCCAGGGGCTGGGCTATGGCTACACCTTC. The full variable domain, with the rest looked up from reference TRBV18 and TRBJ1-2, is NAGVMQNPRHLVRRRGQEARLRCSPMKGHSHVYWYRQLPEEGLKFMVYLQKENIIDESGMPKERFSAEFPKEGPSILRIQQVVRGDSAAYFCASSPSQGLGYGYTFGSGTRLTVV.

The V and J genes are TRBV24-1 and TRBJ1-2, with TRBD1 matching 7 bases. In germline, CDR1 is KGHDR, CDR2 SFDVKD. The CDR3 runs 13 residues. Trimming at V came to 1 base and at J to 11 bases, leaving 6 bases not matched to a gene. DNA of the CDR3: TGTGCCACCAGTGATTTAAATAAACAGGGGTACACCTTC. It specifies CATSDLNKQGYTF.

The DNA of the CDR3 is TGCAGCGTTCGGGGAGCGGAGCCAGAAGGGACCCAGTACTTC. The encoded protein is CSVRGAEPEGTQYF. The chain is built from TRBV29-1 and TRBJ2-5; D perhaps matches TRBD2 (5 bases). The V end lost 5 bases, the J end lost 7 bases, and 20 bases lay between the germline ends. Germline loops: CDR1 SQVTM, CDR2 ANQGSEA. The CDR3 covers 14 residues.

The chain employs TRBV30 and TRBJ1-5; a possible D gene is TRBD1 (5 bases). Germline CDR1 and CDR2: GTSNPN and SVGIG (reference sequence). With 3 bases removed from V and 2 bases from J, the gap between germline ends came to 11 bases. The CDR3 has 14 residues. The CDR3 sequence is CAWSLEGGNQPQHF. For the CDR3, the DNA is TGTGCCTGGAGCCTGGAAGGGGGCAATCAGCCCCAGCATTTT. Full variable domain (missing parts from reference TRBV30 and TRBJ1-5): SQTIHQWPATLVQPVGSPLSLECTVEGTSNPNLYWYRQAAGRGLQLLFYSVGIGQISSEVPQNLSASRPQDRQFILSSKKLLLSDSGFYLCAWSLEGGNQPQHFGDGTRLSIL.

The J gene is TRBJ1-3, the V gene TRBV10-3; TRBD1 matches 10 bases. Losses at the gene ends were 7 bases for V and 1 base for J; bases not matched to a gene: 10. Germline loops: CDR1 ENHRY, CDR2 SYGVKD. The CDR3 is 17 residues long. The CDR3 DNA follows: TGTGCCATCAATACCGGGACAGGGGCTCTTTCTGGAAACACCATATATTTT. Protein sequence: CAINTGTGALSGNTIYF.

V usage is TRBV29-1 and J usage is TRBJ1-3; perhaps TRBD1 as D (6 bases). CDR3 length: 13 amino acids. The V gene lost 3 bases and the J gene lost 2 bases, with 8 bases spanning the gap. Germline V CDR1 and CDR2: SQVTM, ANQGSEA. DNA for the CDR3: TGCAGCGTTGAGGGGGCAGCTGGAAACACCATATATTTT. This codes for CSVEGAAGNTIYF. Full variable domain (remainder filled in from reference TRBV29-1 and TRBJ1-3): SAVISQKPSRDICQRGTSLTIQCQVDSQVTMMFWYRQQPGQSLTLIATANQGSEATYESGFVIDKFPISRPNLTFSTLTVSNMSPEDSSIYLCSVEGAAGNTIYFGEGSWLTVV.

This sequence joins TRBV7-2 and TRBJ2-3, with 7 bases identical to TRBD2. This CDR3 contains 14 residues. Per the germline V gene, CDR1 is SGHTA and CDR2 is FQGNSA. V was clipped by 2 bases and J by 1 base; unmatched bases: 0. This CDR3 reads CASSLRGGTDTQYF. The CDR3 DNA is TGTGCCAGCAGCTTACGGGGGGGCACAGATACGCAGTATTTT.

The chain joins TRBV15 to TRBJ1-1; 9 nucleotides match TRBD1. The germline CDR1 and CDR2 sequences are LNHNV and YYDKDF (reference sequence). The V and J ends lost 3 bases and 10 bases, in that order; junction bases with no gene match: 3. The CDR3 runs 12 residues. CDR3 protein: CATSRDRGTAFF. The CDR3 coding sequence is TGTGCCACCAGCAGGGACAGGGGAACAGCTTTCTTT.

The rearrangement joins TRBV19 to TRBJ2-5, with 12 nucleotides matching TRBD2. The CDR3 runs to 15 residues. Losses at the gene ends were 5 bases for V and 5 bases for J; bases not matched to a gene: 6. From germline, CDR1 is LNHDA and CDR2 SQIVND (reference sequence). The CDR3 protein is CASSRLAGAPETQYF. The CDR3 bases are TGTGCCAGTAGTCGACTAGCGGGAGCCCCGGAGACCCAGTACTTC.

The chain couples TRBV6-2 or TRBV6-3 to TRBJ1-5; 10 bases align to TRBD1. Germline CDR1 is MNHEY and CDR2 is SVGEGT. This CDR3 contains 14 residues. The V and J ends lost 5 bases and 7 bases, in that order; junction bases with no gene match: 5. Written as DNA, the CDR3 is TGTGCCAGCAGTCGGGACAGGGGTCGACAGCCCCAGCATTTT. As protein: CASSRDRGRQPQHF.

The J gene is TRBJ2-1, the V gene TRBV9; D remains unclear. The CDR3 contains 15 residues. V gave up 0 bases and J gave up 1 base, with 8 bases separating them. Germline CDR1 is SGDLS and CDR2 is YYNGEE. Written as DNA, the CDR3 is TGTGCCAGCAGCGTAGTGACTGATTCCTACAATGAGCAGTTCTTC. This translates into CASSVVTDSYNEQFF.

V gene TRBV24-1 combines with J gene TRBJ1-4; the D gene is possibly TRBD1 (5 bases). Germline CDR1 reads KGHDR; CDR2 reads SFDVKD. The CDR3 consists of 15 residues. Trimming cost V 2 bases and J 10 bases, with 16 bases left between them. Written as DNA, the CDR3 is TGTGCCACCAGTGATTCGACGGGAGGGGTTAGAAAACTGTTTTTT. Translated: CATSDSTGGVRKLFF.